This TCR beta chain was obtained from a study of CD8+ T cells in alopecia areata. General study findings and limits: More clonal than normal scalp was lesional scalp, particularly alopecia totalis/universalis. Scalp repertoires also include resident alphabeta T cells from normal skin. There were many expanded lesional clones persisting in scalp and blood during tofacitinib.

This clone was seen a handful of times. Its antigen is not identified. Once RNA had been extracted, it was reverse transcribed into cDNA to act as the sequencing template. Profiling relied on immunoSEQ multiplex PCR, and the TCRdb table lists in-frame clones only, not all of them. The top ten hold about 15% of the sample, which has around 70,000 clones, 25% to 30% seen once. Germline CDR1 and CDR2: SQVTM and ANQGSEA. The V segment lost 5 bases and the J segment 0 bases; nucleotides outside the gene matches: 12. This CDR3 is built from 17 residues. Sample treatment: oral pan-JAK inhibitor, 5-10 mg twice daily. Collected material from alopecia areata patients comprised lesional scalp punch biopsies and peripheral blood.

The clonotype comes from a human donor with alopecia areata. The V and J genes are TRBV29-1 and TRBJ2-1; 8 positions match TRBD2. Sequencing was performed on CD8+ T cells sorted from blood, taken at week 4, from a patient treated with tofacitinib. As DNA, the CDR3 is TGCAGCGTTACGCCTAATCTCAGCGGGAGCTCCTACAATGAGCAGTTCTTC. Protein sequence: CSVTPNLSGSSYNEQFF.